This T cell receptor (beta chain) was sequenced for a study of T-cell memory formation after mild COVID-19. Losses at the gene ends were 2 bases for V and 1 base for J; bases not matched to a gene: 4. The CDR3 runs to 14 residues. Per the germline V gene, CDR1 is DFQATT and CDR2 is SNEGSKA (reference sequence). TCRdb recomputed calls from the 5' RACE reads with MiXCR, one row per CDR3 protein. Counted here are hundreds of thousands of distinct CDR3 sequences, around 17% occurring once; the ten biggest clones make up 3.5% to 4%. This clonotype was observed a handful of times. J is TRBJ2-7 and V is TRBV20-1; 8 bases map to TRBD1. The specimen sequenced was PBMCs or a T cell subset sorted from them (not recorded which). The clonotype was recovered from a man between 18 and 29 years old who had mild COVID-19 (a few samples of this study predate the infection). Cell type and time point are not known. CDR3 sequence (DNA): TGCAGTGCTAGAAGGACAGGGCCTTCCTACGAGCAGTACGTC. Translated, it gives CSARRTGPSYEQYV.